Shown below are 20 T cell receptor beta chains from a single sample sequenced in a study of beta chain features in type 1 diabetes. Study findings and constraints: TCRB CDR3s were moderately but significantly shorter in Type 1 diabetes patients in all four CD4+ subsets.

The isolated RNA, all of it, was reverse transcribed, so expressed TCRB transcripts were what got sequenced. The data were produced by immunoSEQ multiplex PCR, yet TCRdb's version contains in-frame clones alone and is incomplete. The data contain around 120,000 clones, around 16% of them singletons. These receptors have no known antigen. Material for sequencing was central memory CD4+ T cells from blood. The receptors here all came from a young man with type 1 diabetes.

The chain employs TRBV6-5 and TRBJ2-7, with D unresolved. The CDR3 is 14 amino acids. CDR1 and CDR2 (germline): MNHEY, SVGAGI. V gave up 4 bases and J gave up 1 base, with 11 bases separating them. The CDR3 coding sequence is TGTGCCAGCAGTTTGGGGAAGGGTTCCTACGAGCAGTACTTC. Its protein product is CASSLGKGSYEQYF.

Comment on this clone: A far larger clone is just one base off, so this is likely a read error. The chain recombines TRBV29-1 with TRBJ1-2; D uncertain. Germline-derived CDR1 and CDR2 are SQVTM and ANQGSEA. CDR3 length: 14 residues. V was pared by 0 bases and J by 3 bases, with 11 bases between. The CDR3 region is CSVEDGFPYYGYTF. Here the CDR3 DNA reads TGCAGCGTTGAAGACGGGTTTCCCTACTATGGCTACACCTTC. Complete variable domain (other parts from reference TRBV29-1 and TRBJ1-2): SAVISQKPSRDICQRGTSLTIQCQVDSQVTMMFWYRQQPGQSLTLIATANQGSEATYESGFVIDKFPISRPNLTFSTLTVSNMSPEDSSIYLCSVEDGFPYYGYTFGSGTRLTVV.

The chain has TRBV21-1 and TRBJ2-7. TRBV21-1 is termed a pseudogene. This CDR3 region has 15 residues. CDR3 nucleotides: TGTGCCAGCAGCAAGACTTCAGGTTCGGGCTACGAGCAGTACTTC. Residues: CASSKTSGSGYEQYF.

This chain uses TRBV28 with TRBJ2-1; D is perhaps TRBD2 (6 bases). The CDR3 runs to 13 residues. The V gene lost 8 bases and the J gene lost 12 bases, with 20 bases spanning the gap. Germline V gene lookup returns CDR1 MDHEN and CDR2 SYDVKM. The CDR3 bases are TGTGCCAGCGGGCCCGGGACTGCTTTCGTGCAGTTCTTC. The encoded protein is CASGPGTAFVQFF.

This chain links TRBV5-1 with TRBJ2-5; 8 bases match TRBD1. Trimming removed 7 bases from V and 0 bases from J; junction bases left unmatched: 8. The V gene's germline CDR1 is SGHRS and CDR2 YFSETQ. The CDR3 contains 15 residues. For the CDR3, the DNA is TGCGCCAGCGGATTACAGGGGGGCTACCAAGAGACCCAGTACTTC. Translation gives CASGLQGGYQETQYF.

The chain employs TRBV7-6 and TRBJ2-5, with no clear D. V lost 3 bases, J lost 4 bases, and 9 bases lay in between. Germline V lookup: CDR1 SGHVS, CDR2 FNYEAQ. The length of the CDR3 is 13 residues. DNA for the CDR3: TGTGCCAGCAGCTTCGGGTCCCGAGAGACCCAGTACTTC. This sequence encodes CASSFGSRETQYF. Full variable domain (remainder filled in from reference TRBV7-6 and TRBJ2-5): GAGVSQSPRYKVTKRGQDVALRCDPISGHVSLYWYRQALGQGPEFLTYFNYEAQQDKSGLPNDRFSAERPEGSISTLTIQRTEQRDSAMYRCASSFGSRETQYFGPGTRLLVL.

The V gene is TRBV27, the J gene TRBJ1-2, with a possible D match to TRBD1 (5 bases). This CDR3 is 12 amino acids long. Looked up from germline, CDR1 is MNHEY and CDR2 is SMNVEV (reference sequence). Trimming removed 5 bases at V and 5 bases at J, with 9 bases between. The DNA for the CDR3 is TGTGCCAGCAGTGCCAAGGGGTATGGCTACACCTTC. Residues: CASSAKGYGYTF.

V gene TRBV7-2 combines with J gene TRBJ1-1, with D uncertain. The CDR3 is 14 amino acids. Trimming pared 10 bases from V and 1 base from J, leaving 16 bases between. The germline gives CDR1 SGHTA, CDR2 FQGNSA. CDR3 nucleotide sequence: TGTGCCACCATCCCCGAGACGGAGAACACTGAAGCTTTCTTT. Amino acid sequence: CATIPETENTEAFF.

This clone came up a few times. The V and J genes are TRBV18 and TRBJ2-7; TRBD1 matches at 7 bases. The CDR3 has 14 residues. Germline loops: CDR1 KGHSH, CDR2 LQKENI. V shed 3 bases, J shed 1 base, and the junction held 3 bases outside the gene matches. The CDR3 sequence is CASSPTGQSYEQYF. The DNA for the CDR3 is TGTGCCAGCTCACCTACGGGACAGTCCTACGAGCAGTACTTC.

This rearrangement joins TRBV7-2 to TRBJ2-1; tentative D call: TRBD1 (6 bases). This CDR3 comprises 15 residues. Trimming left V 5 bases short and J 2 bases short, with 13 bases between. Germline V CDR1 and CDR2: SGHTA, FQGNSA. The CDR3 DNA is TGTGCCAGCAGCCCCCCCGGGACAACCTACAATGAGCAGTTCTTC. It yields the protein CASSPPGTTYNEQFF.

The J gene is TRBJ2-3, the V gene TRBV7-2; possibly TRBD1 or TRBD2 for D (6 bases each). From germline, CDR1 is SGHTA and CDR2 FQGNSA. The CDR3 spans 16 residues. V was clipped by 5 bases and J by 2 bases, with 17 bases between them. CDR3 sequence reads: CASSPPGASSTDTQYF. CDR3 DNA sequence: TGTGCCAGCAGCCCCCCGGGGGCCTCGTCCACAGATACGCAGTATTTT.

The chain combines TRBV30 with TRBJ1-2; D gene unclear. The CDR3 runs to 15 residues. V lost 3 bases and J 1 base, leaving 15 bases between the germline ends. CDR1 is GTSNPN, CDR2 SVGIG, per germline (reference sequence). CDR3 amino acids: CAWSLAGIGNYGYTF. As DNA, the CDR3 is TGTGCCTGGAGCCTGGCCGGAATCGGTAACTATGGCTACACCTTC.

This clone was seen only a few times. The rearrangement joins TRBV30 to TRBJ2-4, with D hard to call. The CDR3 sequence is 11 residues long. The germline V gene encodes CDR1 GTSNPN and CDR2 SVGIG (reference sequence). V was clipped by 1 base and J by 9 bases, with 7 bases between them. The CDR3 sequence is CAWSASSIQYF. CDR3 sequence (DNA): TGTGCCTGGAGTGCCAGTAGCATTCAGTACTTC.

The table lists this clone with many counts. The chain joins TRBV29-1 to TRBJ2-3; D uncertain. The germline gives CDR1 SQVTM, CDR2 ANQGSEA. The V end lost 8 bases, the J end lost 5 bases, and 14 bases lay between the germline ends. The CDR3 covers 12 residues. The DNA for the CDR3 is TGCAGCTCCCCGGGCGGTGGAGATACGCAGTATTTT. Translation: CSSPGGGDTQYF.

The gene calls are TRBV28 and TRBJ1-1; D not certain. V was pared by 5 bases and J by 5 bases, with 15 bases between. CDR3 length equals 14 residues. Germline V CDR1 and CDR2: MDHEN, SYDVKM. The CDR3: CASSPAGSGTEAFF. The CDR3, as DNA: TGTGCCAGCAGTCCTGCCGGGTCGGGGACTGAAGCTTTCTTT.

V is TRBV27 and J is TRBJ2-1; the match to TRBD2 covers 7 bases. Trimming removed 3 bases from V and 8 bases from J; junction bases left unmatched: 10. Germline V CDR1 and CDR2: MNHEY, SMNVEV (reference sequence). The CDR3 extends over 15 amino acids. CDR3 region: CASSFLARGFDEQFF. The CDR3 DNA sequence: TGTGCCAGCAGTTTTCTAGCGCGGGGGTTTGATGAGCAGTTCTTC.

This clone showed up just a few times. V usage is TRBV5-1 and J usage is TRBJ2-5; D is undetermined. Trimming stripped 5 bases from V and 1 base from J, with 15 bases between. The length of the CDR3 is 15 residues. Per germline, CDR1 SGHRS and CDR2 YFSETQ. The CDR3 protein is CASRYQAGPQETQYF. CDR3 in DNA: TGCGCCAGCAGGTACCAGGCCGGGCCCCAAGAGACCCAGTACTTC.

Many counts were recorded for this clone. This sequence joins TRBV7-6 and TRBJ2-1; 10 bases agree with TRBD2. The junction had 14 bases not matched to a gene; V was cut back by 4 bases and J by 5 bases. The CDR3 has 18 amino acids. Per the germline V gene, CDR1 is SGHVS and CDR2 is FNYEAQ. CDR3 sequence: CASSSRAVGLAVNNEQFF. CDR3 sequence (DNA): TGTGCCAGCAGCTCCAGAGCTGTCGGACTAGCGGTAAACAATGAGCAGTTCTTC.

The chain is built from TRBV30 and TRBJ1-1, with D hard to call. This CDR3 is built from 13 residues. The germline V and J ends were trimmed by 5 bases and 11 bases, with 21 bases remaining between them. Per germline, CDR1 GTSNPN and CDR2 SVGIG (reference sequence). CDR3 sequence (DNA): TGTGCCTGGTATCCTGCTATTGGGGTTCGGGCTTTCTTT. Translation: CAWYPAIGVRAFF.

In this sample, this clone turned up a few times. This CDR3 reads CSVVARRSSYEQYF. CDR3 in DNA: TGCAGCGTTGTTGCGAGACGGAGCTCCTACGAGCAGTACTTC. The J gene is TRBJ2-7, the V gene TRBV29-1, with unresolved D. V was cut by 4 bases and J by 0 bases, with 13 bases left in between. The CDR3 totals 14 residues. CDR1 and CDR2 from the germline V gene are SQVTM and ANQGSEA.